This TCR beta chain was sequenced in a study of control samples from healthy donors and cancer patients. Repertoires were generated with immunoSEQ multiplex PCR, while TCRdb's copy carries only in-frame clones and drops some. The sample has about 75,000 clones; roughly 80% are singletons. Trimming pared 1 base from V and 6 bases from J, leaving 15 bases between. Germline V CDR1 and CDR2: SGHAT, FQNNGV. The CDR3 is 15 amino acids. Sequencing used blood. This receptor was taken from a man between 50 and 59 years old in good health. The chain joins TRBV11-2 to TRBJ1-1; D is unclear. The CDR3 nucleotides are TGTGCCAGCAGCTTAGCCTCTCCTTCGAGCGCTGAAGCTTTCTTT. Its translation is CASSLASPSSAEAFF. Looking up the rest from reference TRBV11-2 and TRBJ1-1 gives the full variable domain: EAGVAQSPRYKIIEKRQSVAFWCNPISGHATLYWYQQILGQGPKLLIQFQNNGVVDDSQLPKDRFSAERLKGVDSTLKIQPAKLEDSAVYLCASSLASPSSAEAFFGQGTRLTVV.